This is a list of T cell receptor beta chains from one sample in a study of T cells in Graves' hyperthyroidism and ophthalmopathy. Using its own MiXCR run on the multiplex PCR reads, TCRdb lists one record per CDR3 protein. The profile shows fewer than 400,000 distinct CDR3 sequences, roughly 25% of them singletons. Sequenced material: blood. The receptor set was obtained from a man aged 45-65 years with Graves' hyperthyroidism. Each CDR3 is given with its conserved first and last residue. The D gene is left open where the match is weak. Size is omitted from some rows. Given values are once, few, many or a class for expanded clones.

v_gene,j_gene,d_gene,abundance,CDR3aa,CDR3nt
TRBV29-1,TRBJ1-1,TRBD1,many,CSAGPGQGLATEAFF,TGCAGCGCCGGACCGGGACAGGGTTTAGCTACTGAAGCTTTCTTT
TRBV10-3,TRBJ2-3,TRBD1,NA,CAISGTGQDTQYF,TGTGCCATCAGTGGGACAGGCCAAGATACGCAGTATTTT
TRBV12-3/TRBV12-4,TRBJ1-2,NA,few,CASNLGGEGGYTF,TGTGCCAGCAACCTAGGGGGGGAGGGTGGCTACACCTTC
TRBV7-2,TRBJ2-5,NA,NA,CASSQPQGVQETQYF,TGTGCCAGCAGTCAACCACAGGGTGTGCAAGAGACCCAGTACTTC
TRBV5-1,TRBJ2-5,TRBD2,few,CASSSGLAGGRQETQYF,TGCGCCAGCAGCTCGGGACTAGCGGGAGGAAGACAAGAGACCCAGTACTTC
TRBV9,TRBJ2-1,NA,few,CASSVARPGSPQFF,TGTGCCAGCAGCGTAGCTAGGCCGGGTTCACCGCAGTTCTTC
TRBV30,TRBJ2-1,TRBD2,NA,CAWSRTSGRQFF,TGTGCCTGGAGTCGGACTAGCGGGAGGCAGTTCTTC
TRBV28,TRBJ2-1,TRBD1,many,CASSIQGRDEQFF,TGTGCCAGCAGTATACAGGGGCGCGATGAGCAGTTCTTC
TRBV3-1,TRBJ2-7,TRBD2,many,CASSQGRGSYEQYF,TGTGCCAGCAGCCAAGGGCGGGGGTCCTACGAGCAGTACTTC
TRBV5-1,TRBJ2-1,NA,few,CASIGGWSVGEQFF,TGCGCCAGCATCGGGGGTTGGAGCGTGGGTGAGCAGTTCTTC
TRBV11-2,TRBJ2-1,NA,NA,CASSSLRSVFFEQFF,TGTGCCAGCAGCTCGCTACGGTCAGTATTTTTCGAGCAGTTCTTC
TRBV12-3/TRBV12-4,TRBJ2-3,NA,few,CASSRLRDTQYF,TGTGCCAGCAGTCGTCTGAGAGATACGCAGTATTTT
TRBV30,TRBJ2-7,NA,many,CAWARGYEQYF,TGTGCCTGGGCGCGGGGCTACGAGCAGTACTTC
TRBV29-1,TRBJ2-7,NA,few,CSVDSGGYEQYF,TGCAGCGTGGATAGCGGAGGGTACGAGCAGTACTTC
TRBV11-3,TRBJ1-1,NA,few,CASSLIYTEAFF,TGTGCCAGCAGCTTAATCTACACTGAAGCTTTCTTT
TRBV19,TRBJ1-5,NA,few,CASSIAFDQPQHF,TGTGCCAGTAGTATAGCGTTCGATCAGCCCCAGCATTTT
TRBV7-9,TRBJ2-5,NA,many,CASSSSGQETQYF,TGTGCCAGCAGCTCATCGGGACAAGAGACCCAGTACTTC
TRBV19,TRBJ1-2,NA,NA,CASSINRADGYTF,TGTGCCAGTAGTATTAACAGGGCGGATGGCTACACCTTC
TRBV12-3/TRBV12-4,TRBJ2-3,TRBD2,few,CASKPAGGSTQYF,TGTGCCAGCAAACCAGCGGGAGGGTCTACGCAGTATTTT
TRBV10-1,TRBJ2-1,TRBD1,NA,CASSEGQGASSYNEQIF,TGCGCCAGCAGTGAGGGACAGGGGGCTTCGTCCTACAATGAGCAGATCTTC